The text below deals with one T cell receptor (beta chain). Its matching antigen is unknown. This record comes from a study of lymphopenia after photon versus proton radiotherapy. Whole-study findings and limits: After the lymphocyte nadir, photon-treated repertoires showed oligoclonal expansion, especially of CD8+ Temra cells.

Trimming at V came to 4 bases and at J to 5 bases, leaving 5 bases not matched to a gene. The CDR3 totals 13 residues. Germline V gives CDR1 SGHRS, CDR2 YFSETQ. Method: immunoSEQ multiplex PCR; TCRdb's copy keeps in-frame clones and lacks some. Altogether tens of thousands of clones are present, 75% to 90% being singletons, with the ten largest covering 8.5% to 14%. The clonotype originates from a man at least 80 years old with esophageal cancer. Sequencing used peripheral blood, obtained from a patient treated with proton-based radiotherapy. The chain has TRBV5-1 and TRBJ1-1; TRBD1 matches at 7 bases. CDR3 nucleotides: TGCGCCAGCAGCCCGGGACAGCAAACTGAAGCTTTCTTT. It yields the protein CASSPGQQTEAFF. The complete variable domain, with remaining parts taken from reference TRBV5-1 and TRBJ1-1, reads KAGVTQTPRYLIKTRGQQVTLSCSPISGHRSVSWYQQTPGQGLQFLFEYFSETQRNKGNFPGRFSGRQFSNSRSEMNVSTLELGDSALYLCASSPGQQTEAFFGQGTRLTVV.